A selection of T cell receptor beta chains follows, all from one sample in a study of cytomegalovirus exposure and HLA in healthy donors. Repertoires were generated with immunoSEQ multiplex PCR, while TCRdb's copy carries only in-frame clones and drops some. The sample carries 95,000 to 150,000 clones, around 68% recorded once. Sequenced input: PBMCs. The receptors were sampled from a man aged 40-49 years in good health and CMV-seropositive. The CDR3 runs from the conserved cysteine through the conserved F or W. A D gene is named only where the DNA matches it firmly. Part of the rows lack a size; the others show once, few, many or a class for expanded clones.

clone size: NA
D gene: TRBD1
V gene: TRBV6-6
J gene: TRBJ1-2
CDR3 protein: CASSPDRGGYTF
CDR3 DNA: TGTGCCAGCAGCCCAGACAGGGGAGGCTACACCTTC

clone size: NA
D gene: TRBD1
V gene: TRBV18
J gene: TRBJ1-3
CDR3 protein: CASSPRTGNGNTIYF
CDR3 DNA: TGTGCCAGCTCACCAAGGACAGGGAATGGAAACACCATATATTTT

clone size: once
D gene: NA
V gene: TRBV7-8
J gene: TRBJ2-2
CDR3 protein: CASSARVAGELFF
CDR3 DNA: TGTGCCAGCAGCGCCAGGGTTGCCGGGGAGCTGTTTTTT

clone size: NA
D gene: TRBD1
V gene: TRBV6-5
J gene: TRBJ2-5
CDR3 protein: CASSYDKTGWETQYF
CDR3 DNA: TGTGCCAGCAGTTACGACAAGACAGGGTGGGAGACCCAGTACTTC

clone size: NA
D gene: NA
V gene: TRBV28
J gene: TRBJ2-7
CDR3 protein: CASHTLGEEYF
CDR3 DNA: TGTGCCAGCCATACCCTAGGAGAGGAGTACTTC

clone size: NA
D gene: NA
V gene: TRBV20-1
J gene: TRBJ1-1
CDR3 protein: CSAEQKEAFF
CDR3 DNA: TGCAGTGCTGAACAGAAGGAAGCTTTCTTT

clone size: few
D gene: TRBD1
V gene: TRBV2
J gene: TRBJ2-5
CDR3 protein: CASRTGAPETQYF
CDR3 DNA: TGTGCCAGCAGAACAGGGGCCCCAGAGACCCAGTACTTC

clone size: NA
D gene: TRBD2
V gene: TRBV10-3
J gene: TRBJ2-7
CDR3 protein: CAISEKRGDEQYF
CDR3 DNA: TGTGCCATCAGTGAGAAGCGGGGGGACGAGCAGTACTTC

clone size: NA
D gene: NA
V gene: TRBV19
J gene: TRBJ1-4
CDR3 protein: CASSMTFRSNEKLFF
CDR3 DNA: TGTGCCAGTAGTATGACCTTCCGGAGTAATGAAAAACTGTTTTTT

clone size: NA
D gene: NA
V gene: TRBV11-3
J gene: TRBJ2-3
CDR3 protein: CASSRGGARNPDTQYF
CDR3 DNA: TGTGCCAGCAGCCGAGGAGGGGCCAGGAACCCAGATACGCAGTATTTT

clone size: NA
D gene: NA
V gene: TRBV14
J gene: TRBJ2-7
CDR3 protein: CASSQVLGGPYEQYF
CDR3 DNA: TGTGCCAGCAGCCAAGTACTAGGGGGTCCCTACGAGCAGTACTTC

clone size: NA
D gene: NA
V gene: TRBV6-5
J gene: TRBJ2-5
CDR3 protein: CASSSRGGQETQYF
CDR3 DNA: TGTGCCAGCAGCAGTAGGGGGGGGCAAGAGACCCAGTACTTC

clone size: few
D gene: TRBD1
V gene: TRBV19
J gene: TRBJ1-5
CDR3 protein: CASSIVGRGPSNQPQHF
CDR3 DNA: TGTGCCAGTAGTATAGTTGGCAGGGGGCCTAGCAATCAGCCCCAGCATTTT

clone size: NA
D gene: NA
V gene: TRBV6-1
J gene: TRBJ1-5
CDR3 protein: CASSAQGFGQPQHF
CDR3 DNA: TGTGCCAGCAGTGCTCAGGGCTTCGGCCAGCCCCAGCATTTT

clone size: NA
D gene: TRBD2
V gene: TRBV7-8
J gene: TRBJ2-7
CDR3 protein: CASSSGLVPYEQYF
CDR3 DNA: TGTGCCAGCAGCTCGGGACTAGTCCCCTACGAGCAGTACTTC

clone size: NA
D gene: TRBD1
V gene: TRBV2
J gene: TRBJ1-2
CDR3 protein: CASSGTDPYGYTF
CDR3 DNA: TGTGCCAGCAGCGGGACAGATCCCTATGGCTACACCTTC

clone size: NA
D gene: TRBD1
V gene: TRBV11-3
J gene: TRBJ2-2
CDR3 protein: CASSTPLTGHNTGELFF
CDR3 DNA: TGTGCCAGCAGCACCCCCCTGACAGGGCATAACACCGGGGAGCTGTTTTTT

clone size: NA
D gene: NA
V gene: TRBV13
J gene: TRBJ1-1
CDR3 protein: CASSSGRTEAFF
CDR3 DNA: TGTGCCAGCAGCTCGGGTCGGACTGAAGCTTTCTTT

clone size: NA
D gene: TRBD1
V gene: TRBV19
J gene: TRBJ1-5
CDR3 protein: CASSPRQGASGQPQHF
CDR3 DNA: TGTGCCAGTAGTCCCCGCCAGGGGGCTTCTGGTCAGCCCCAGCATTTT

clone size: NA
D gene: NA
V gene: TRBV9
J gene: TRBJ1-5
CDR3 protein: CASSVGGRVENQPQHF
CDR3 DNA: TGTGCCAGCAGCGTAGGGGGCAGGGTGGAAAATCAGCCCCAGCATTTT

clone size: NA
D gene: NA
V gene: TRBV7-6
J gene: TRBJ2-5
CDR3 protein: CASSLGGIGQETQYF
CDR3 DNA: TGTGCCAGCAGCTTGGGTGGAATCGGGCAAGAGACCCAGTACTTC

clone size: NA
D gene: NA
V gene: TRBV21-1
J gene: TRBJ1-4
CDR3 protein: CASSTDRPNEKLFF
CDR3 DNA: TGTGCCAGCAGCACGGACAGGCCGAATGAAAAACTGTTTTTT

clone size: NA
D gene: TRBD2
V gene: TRBV28
J gene: TRBJ2-3
CDR3 protein: CASSLLSREGGTQYF
CDR3 DNA: TGTGCCAGCAGTTTATTGTCGCGGGAGGGAGGTACGCAGTATTTT

clone size: NA
D gene: TRBD2
V gene: TRBV6-1
J gene: TRBJ2-7
CDR3 protein: CASTKLAAFEYEQYF
CDR3 DNA: TGTGCCAGCACTAAACTAGCGGCCTTTGAATACGAGCAGTACTTC

clone size: NA
D gene: NA
V gene: TRBV9
J gene: TRBJ2-7
CDR3 protein: CASSVEDNPYEQYF
CDR3 DNA: TGTGCCAGCAGCGTAGAGGACAATCCCTACGAGCAGTACTTC

clone size: NA
D gene: TRBD1
V gene: TRBV4-3
J gene: TRBJ2-7
CDR3 protein: CASSQAPGQGASGQYF
CDR3 DNA: TGCGCCAGCAGCCAAGCCCCGGGACAGGGGGCTTCGGGGCAGTACTTC

clone size: NA
D gene: NA
V gene: TRBV9
J gene: TRBJ2-7
CDR3 protein: CASSVARGSHEQYF
CDR3 DNA: TGTGCCAGCAGCGTAGCAAGGGGGTCACACGAGCAGTACTTC

clone size: NA
D gene: NA
V gene: TRBV29-1
J gene: TRBJ2-7
CDR3 protein: CSVLRQPSSYEQYF
CDR3 DNA: TGCAGCGTTTTAAGACAGCCGAGCTCCTACGAGCAGTACTTC

clone size: NA
D gene: NA
V gene: TRBV15
J gene: TRBJ1-5
CDR3 protein: CATSSRDRLGNQPQHF
CDR3 DNA: TGTGCCACCAGCTCCCGAGACAGACTTGGCAATCAGCCCCAGCATTTT